This TCR beta chain is drawn from a study of cytomegalovirus exposure and HLA in healthy donors. Points from the study as a whole: Several V segments, TRBV6-2 and TRBV6-3 among them, could not be told apart and were dropped. By HLA locus, TCR association rates varied in a later analysis, with DRB1 showing the most and HLA-C the fewest. Apart from CMV serostatus, no immune exposure information was available.

Looked up from germline, CDR1 is MGHDK and CDR2 is SYGVNS. The CDR3 consists of 12 residues. Deletions cut 10 bases from V and 4 bases from J, with 10 bases between. About this clone: Its target is unknown.

Primers included in the PCR were 60 Vbeta and 13 Jbeta primers. Repertoires were generated with immunoSEQ multiplex PCR, while TCRdb's copy carries only in-frame clones and drops some. The table records 140,000 to 150,000 clones, just over 65% of them present only once. The sequenced material came from PBMCs. The TCR sequence derives from an older woman in good health and CMV-seronegative. V gene TRBV25-1 combines with J gene TRBJ2-2; weak D call: TRBD2 (5 bases). The CDR3 protein is CATRTFTGELFF. The CDR3 DNA follows: TGTGCCACCAGGACTTTCACCGGGGAGCTGTTTTTT.